These 17 T cell receptor beta chains came from one sample sequenced in a study of CXCR3-negative and CXCR3-positive naive CD8 T cells. UMI-labeled TRB cDNA libraries were prepared by 5' RACE. TCRdb re-analyzed the 5' RACE reads; it lists each CDR3 protein once, without DNA. The sample's table shows tens of thousands of distinct CDR3 sequences. The sample taken for sequencing was memory CD8+ T cells from blood. Every receptor here comes from a human donor in good health. Some clones in this sample may be carry-over from other donors' samples.

This chain links TRBV2 with TRBJ2-1; the D call from TCRdb, TRBD1, cannot be confirmed without DNA. This CDR3 contains 16 residues. CDR1 is SNHLY and CDR2 is FYNNEI in the germline V gene. The CDR3 loop is CASSEQTRTGGNEQFF.

V and J are TRBV7-6 and TRBJ2-1; TCRdb returns TRBD1, unconfirmable since there is no DNA. In germline, CDR1 is SGHVS, CDR2 FNYEAQ. The CDR3 contains 14 residues. The CDR3 sequence is CASSPDRVTREQFF.

V gene TRBV4-3 combines with J gene TRBJ1-1. This CDR3 spans 13 amino acids. Germline loops: CDR1 LGHNA, CDR2 YSLEER. CDR3 sequence: CASSQAISTEAFF.

The chain recombines TRBV11-3 with TRBJ1-2. CDR1 and CDR2 from the germline V gene are SGHNT and YENEEA. There are 11 residues in the CDR3. The CDR3 loop is CASLANYGYTF.

The chain combines TRBV2 with TRBJ2-3. The length of the CDR3 is 13 residues. CDR1 SNHLY and CDR2 FYNNEI come from the germline V gene. Here the CDR3 reads CANPNQWTDTQYF. Drawing the rest from reference TRBV2 and TRBJ2-3, the complete variable domain is EPEVTQTPSHQVTQMGQEVILRCVPISNHLYFYWYRQILGQKVEFLVSFYNNEISEKSEIFDDQFSVERPDGSNFTLKIRSTKLEDSAMYFCANPNQWTDTQYFGPGTRLTVL.

The chain links TRBV29-1 to TRBJ2-5. Germline lookup yields CDR1 SQVTM and CDR2 ANQGSEA. This CDR3 spans 13 amino acids. Here the CDR3 reads CSVDGSFQETQYF.

The chain couples TRBV28 to TRBJ2-7; TCRdb gives TRBD1 as the D gene, but with no DNA this cannot be confirmed. CDR3 length equals 16 residues. Germline V lookup: CDR1 MDHEN, CDR2 SYDVKM. CDR3 amino acids: CASSLYRDRGVYEQYF.

V is TRBV14 and J is TRBJ2-7; the TCRdb call, TRBD2, lacks DNA for checking. Germline V lookup: CDR1 SGHDN, CDR2 FVKESK. The CDR3 consists of 16 residues. CDR3 amino acids: CASSQGTSGGNYEQYF.

The chain has TRBV2 and TRBJ2-5. Germline V gene data show CDR1 as SNHLY and CDR2 as FYNNEI. The CDR3 is made up of 15 amino acids. The CDR3 sequence is CASRDRTTYQETQYF.

The chain couples TRBV10-1 to TRBJ2-3. This CDR3 is built from 15 residues. CDR1 WNHNN and CDR2 SYGVQD come from the germline V gene (reference sequence). CDR3 loop: CASRSTTTSTDTQYF.

The chain links TRBV4-2 to TRBJ2-7; TCRdb proposes TRBD1, but this gene call is untestable without DNA. Per germline, CDR1 LGHNA and CDR2 YNFKEQ. This CDR3 is built from 15 residues. The CDR3: CASSQSLDSVDEQYF.

J is TRBJ1-1 and V is TRBV7-8. The germline gives CDR1 SGHVS, CDR2 FQNEAQ. This CDR3 is 14 amino acids long. The CDR3 reads CASSLVRENTEAFF.

The chain links TRBV11-3 to TRBJ2-1; the TCRdb D gene call, TRBD1, has no DNA to confirm it. The CDR3 totals 15 residues. The germline gives CDR1 SGHNT, CDR2 YENEEA. This CDR3 reads CASSPRSTGLNEQFF.

The chain joins TRBV20-1 to TRBJ2-6; TCRdb's D gene call, TRBD1, goes unchecked for lack of DNA. The CDR3 loop spans 14 amino acids. CDR1 and CDR2 from the germline V gene are DFQATT and SNEGSKA (reference sequence). CDR3 region: CSALGGTGANVLTF.

The chain joins TRBV20-1 to TRBJ1-3. The V gene's germline CDR1 is DFQATT and CDR2 SNEGSKA (reference sequence). The CDR3 is 15 residues long. CDR3: CSARSPQGSGNTIYF.

The J gene is TRBJ2-3, the V gene TRBV10-3; there is no DNA to check the TCRdb D call of TRBD2. Germline V CDR1 and CDR2: ENHRY, SYGVKD. The CDR3 has 16 residues. The CDR3 loop reads CAISEGTSGDADTQYF.

The chain carries TRBV27 and TRBJ1-1; the D call of TRBD1 rests on TCRdb alone, since no DNA is present to check it. Looked up from germline, CDR1 is MNHEY and CDR2 is SMNVEV (reference sequence). The CDR3 covers 13 residues. The CDR3 sequence is CASSWTGGAEAFF.